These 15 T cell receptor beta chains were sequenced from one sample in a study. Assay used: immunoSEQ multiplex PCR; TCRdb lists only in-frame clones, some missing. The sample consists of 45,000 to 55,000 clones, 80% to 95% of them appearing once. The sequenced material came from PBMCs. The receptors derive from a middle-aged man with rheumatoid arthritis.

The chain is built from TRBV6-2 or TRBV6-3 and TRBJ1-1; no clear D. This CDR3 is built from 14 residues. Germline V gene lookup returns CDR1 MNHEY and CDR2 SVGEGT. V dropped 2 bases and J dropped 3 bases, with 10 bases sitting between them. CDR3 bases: TGTGCCAGCAGTTACCTCAAGAAGGACACTGAAGCTTTCTTT. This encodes CASSYLKKDTEAFF.

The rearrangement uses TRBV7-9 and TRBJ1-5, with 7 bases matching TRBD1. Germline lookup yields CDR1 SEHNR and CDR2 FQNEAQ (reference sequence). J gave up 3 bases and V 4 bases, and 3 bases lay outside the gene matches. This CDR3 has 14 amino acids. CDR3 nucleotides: TGTGCCAGCAGCTCTGGGACAGTCAATCAGCCCCAGCATTTT. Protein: CASSSGTVNQPQHF.

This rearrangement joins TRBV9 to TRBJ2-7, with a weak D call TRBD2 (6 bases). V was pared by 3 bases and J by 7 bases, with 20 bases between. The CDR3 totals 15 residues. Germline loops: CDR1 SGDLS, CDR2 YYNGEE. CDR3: CASSGGDRRTGEQYF. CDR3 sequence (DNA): TGTGCCAGCAGCGGGGGGGACCGTAGAACGGGAGAGCAGTACTTC.

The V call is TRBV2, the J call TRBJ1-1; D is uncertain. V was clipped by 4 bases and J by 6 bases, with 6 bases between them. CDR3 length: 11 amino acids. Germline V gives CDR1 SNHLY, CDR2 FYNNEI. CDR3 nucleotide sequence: TGTGCCAGCAGTGTCCTTCCTGAAGCTTTCTTT. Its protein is CASSVLPEAFF.

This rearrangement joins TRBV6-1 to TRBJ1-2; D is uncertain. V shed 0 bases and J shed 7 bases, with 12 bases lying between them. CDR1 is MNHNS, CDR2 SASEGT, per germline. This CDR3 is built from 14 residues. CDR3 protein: CASSEAPGSAGYTF. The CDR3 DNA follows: TGTGCCAGCAGTGAAGCCCCCGGGTCGGCTGGCTACACCTTC.

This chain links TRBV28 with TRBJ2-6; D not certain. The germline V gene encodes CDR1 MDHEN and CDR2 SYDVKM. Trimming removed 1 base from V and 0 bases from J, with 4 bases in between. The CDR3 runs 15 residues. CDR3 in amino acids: CASSLSGSGANVLTF. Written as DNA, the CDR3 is TGTGCCAGCAGTTTATCAGGCTCTGGGGCCAACGTCCTGACTTTC.

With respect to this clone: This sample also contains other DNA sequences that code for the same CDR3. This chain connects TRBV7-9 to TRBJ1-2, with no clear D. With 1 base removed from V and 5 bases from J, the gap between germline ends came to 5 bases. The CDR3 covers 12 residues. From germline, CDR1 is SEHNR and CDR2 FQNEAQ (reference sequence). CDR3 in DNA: TGTGCCAGCAGCTTAGGGGAATATGGCTACACCTTC. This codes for CASSLGEYGYTF.

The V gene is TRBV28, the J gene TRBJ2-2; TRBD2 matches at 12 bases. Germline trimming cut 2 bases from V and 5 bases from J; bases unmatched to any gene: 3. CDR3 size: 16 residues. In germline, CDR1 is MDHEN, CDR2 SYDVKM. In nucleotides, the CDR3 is TGTGCCAGCAGTTTACTAGCGGGAGGGGATACCGGGGAGCTGTTTTTT. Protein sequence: CASSLLAGGDTGELFF.

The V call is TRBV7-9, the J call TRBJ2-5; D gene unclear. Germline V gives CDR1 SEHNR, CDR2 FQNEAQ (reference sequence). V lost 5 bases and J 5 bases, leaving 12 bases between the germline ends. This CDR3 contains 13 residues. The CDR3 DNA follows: TGTGCCAGCAGCCAGGACCCCGAGGAGACCCAGTACTTC. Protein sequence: CASSQDPEETQYF.

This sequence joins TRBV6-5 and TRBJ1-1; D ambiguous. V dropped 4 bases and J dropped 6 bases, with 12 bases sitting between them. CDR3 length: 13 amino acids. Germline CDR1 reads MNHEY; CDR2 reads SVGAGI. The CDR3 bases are TGTGCCAGCAGTTTTACGCAGGCCGCTGAAGCTTTCTTT. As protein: CASSFTQAAEAFF.

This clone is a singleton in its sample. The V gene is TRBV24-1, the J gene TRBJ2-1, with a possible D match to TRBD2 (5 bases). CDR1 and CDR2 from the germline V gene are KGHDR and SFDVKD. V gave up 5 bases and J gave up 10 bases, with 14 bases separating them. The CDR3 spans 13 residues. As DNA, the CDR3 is TGTGCCACCAGTGGTACCCCGACGGGAGAGCAGTTCTTC. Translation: CATSGTPTGEQFF.

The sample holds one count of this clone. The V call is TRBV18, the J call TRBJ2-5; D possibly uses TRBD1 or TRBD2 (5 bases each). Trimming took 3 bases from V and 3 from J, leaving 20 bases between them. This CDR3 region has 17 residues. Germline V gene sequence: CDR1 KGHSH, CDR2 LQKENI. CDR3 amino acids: CASSPSSPRGAEETQYF. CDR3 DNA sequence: TGTGCCAGCTCACCCTCCTCTCCTAGGGGAGCGGAAGAGACCCAGTACTTC.

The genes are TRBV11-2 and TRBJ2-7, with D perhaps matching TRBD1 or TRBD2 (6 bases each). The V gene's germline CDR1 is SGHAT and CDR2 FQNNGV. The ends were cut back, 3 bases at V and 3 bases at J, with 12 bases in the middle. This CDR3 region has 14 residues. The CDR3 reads CASSFSGAIYEQYF. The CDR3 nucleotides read TGTGCCAGCAGCTTTTCGGGGGCAATCTACGAGCAGTACTTC.

The CDR3 spells CASSPQEGHYGYTF. In DNA, the CDR3 is TGTGCCAGTAGTCCCCAGGAGGGGCACTATGGCTACACCTTC. The chain couples TRBV19 to TRBJ1-2, with D perhaps TRBD1 (5 bases). In germline, CDR1 is LNHDA, CDR2 SQIVND (reference sequence). V was shortened by 5 bases and J by 3 bases, with 13 bases between the two germline ends. The CDR3 length is 14 residues.

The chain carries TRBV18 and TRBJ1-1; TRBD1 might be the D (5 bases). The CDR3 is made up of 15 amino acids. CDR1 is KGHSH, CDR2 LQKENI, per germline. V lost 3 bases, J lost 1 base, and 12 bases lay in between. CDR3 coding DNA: TGTGCCAGCTCACCGGGACGAATCGGGAACACTGAAGCTTTCTTT. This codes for CASSPGRIGNTEAFF.